This T cell receptor (beta chain) was captured by sequencing in a study of vaccination and CD4 T cells after COVID-19 (dated by TCRdb to 2022 to 2024). Background on the whole study: Convalescent patients had a positive SARS-CoV-2 result on nasal swab PCR, and of these patients, under ten had mild disease and one had severe disease. The convalescent cohort included six males and four females, with two Hispanic individuals, seven Caucasians, two Asians and one multiracial person. Participants got two doses of the Pfizer-BioNTech BNT162b2 vaccine (n=8) or two doses of the Moderna mRNA-1273 vaccine (n=2). Post-COVID blood samples were collected from convalescent patients a median of approximately 100 days after diagnosis, with a range of roughly 35 to 180 days. Post-vaccine blood samples were obtained a median of roughly 75 days after the second vaccine dose, with a range of roughly 14 to 241 days. Culture stimuli were overlapping spike peptide pools from SARS-CoV-2 and from the common cold coronaviruses HCoV-NL63, HCoV-OC43 and HCoV-229E. Control cultures used a CEFX viral epitope pool as positive control, an HIV-1 Nef peptide pool as negative control, or no peptide. In fewer than 12 COVID-19 convalescent patients and a handful of infection-naive healthy vaccine recipients, researchers compared the spike-specific CD4+ TCR repertoire from before mRNA vaccination with the repertoire from after. Study-wide findings and limitations: Of the vaccine-specific clones in convalescent patients, 304 of 307, or nearly all, reacted only to SARS-CoV-2 spike and did not cross-react with common cold coronaviruses. In convalescent patients, a median around 90% of post-vaccine SARS-CoV-2-reactive clones were detected only after vaccination, suggesting vaccine-specific priming. The median count of SARS-CoV-2-reactive clonotypes went up from approximately 20 after infection to 38 after vaccination, although the change was not significant. Relatively few convalescent patients were included in the study, and early timepoints after natural infection were not analyzed.

In its sample, this clonotype was seen a few times. The clone's antigen remains unknown. No per-base quality is available; no much larger clone lies one base away. V loses 2 bases at its end and J loses 5 bases; junction bases beyond the gene matches: 10. The germline V gene encodes CDR1 MNHEY and CDR2 SVGAGI. The CDR3, cysteine through phenylalanine, is 17 amino acids long. The CDR3 DNA has 51 bases and is translated from base 1. The treatment or condition label here, explained by the study, means: approximately 10-day PBMC culture with coronavirus spike peptide pools or control peptides (ViraFEST assay). To expand antigen-specific T cells with peptide pools and then pick out the expanded clonotypes through TCR sequencing, the study relied on the ViraFEST assay. Positive SARS-CoV-2 PCR tests in the convalescent patients dated from March to December 2020, before Alpha, Beta and Delta variants emerged in the United States. PBMCs were cultured at about 2 million per well in IMDM supplemented with 5% human AB serum and about 10 IU/ml IL-2, with about 10 ug/ml peptide pools added. On days 3 and 7, half of the culture medium was replaced with fresh IL-2-containing medium. After 10 days of culture, CD4+ T cells were isolated by negative selection using the EasySep CD4+ T cell isolation kit. Ficoll-Paque Plus gradient centrifugation was used to isolate PBMCs from whole blood, and the isolated PBMCs were then either used fresh or cryopreserved at -140C. Triplicate wells were generally used for each culture condition.

Receptor amplification or capture employed PCR. DNA from cultured CD4+ T cells was subjected to TCR sequencing with the Oncomine TCR Beta short-read assay at the Johns Hopkins FTIC core. The QIAamp micro DNA kit was used to extract genomic DNA from the cultured CD4+ T cells. Oncomine TCR Beta libraries made from cultured CD4+ T cells were pooled using unique dual indexes and sequenced on an Illumina iSeq 100. The original pipeline was this. Non-productive sequences were filtered out, and CDR3s that did not start with C, did not end with F or W, or were shorter than 7 amino acids were discarded. The MANAFEST web application was used to identify antigen-specific clonotypes by comparing peptide-stimulated wells against reference wells and other culture wells. To be called positive, a clone needed an FDR below 0.05, an odds ratio above 5, and a productive frequency above 0.1% in at least two of three replicate wells. A clonotype was classed as cross-reactive if the clonotype showed significant expansion both in SARS-CoV-2 spike wells and in at least one common cold coronavirus spike condition. Similarity between CDR3 sequences was evaluated in R version 3.6.1 using Levenshtein distances (stringdist) and unrooted phylogenetic trees (ape). The raw public data were reprocessed by TCRdb itself: fastp quality trimming at Q25, MiXCR clonotype calling, in-frame beta chains only. Each CDR3 protein appears once, grouped with its most common genes and DNA. The V and J calls were not made by the authors but by TCRdb's processing. The sample table shows around 10,000 distinct CDR3 sequences, and approximately 61% are seen once. In total, the top ten clones hold 20% to 30% of the sample.

The chain uses TRBV6-5 and TRBJ2-2; TRBD1 agrees with 8 junctional bases. The TCR comes from a human donor who had recovered from COVID-19. The material sequenced was CD4+ T cells from blood, cultured in vitro. The CDR3 region has the sequence CASSYRRQGWSTGELFF. Read as DNA, the sequence is TGTGCCAGCAGTTACCGAAGACAGGGGTGGAGTACCGGGGAGCTGTTTTTT.